This T cell receptor beta chain was captured by sequencing in a study of cytomegalovirus exposure and HLA in healthy donors. Study-level results: Many donors carried some public TCRs, although rarity characterized most TCR sequences.

Concerning this clone: Its antigen is still unknown.

V was clipped by 6 bases and J by 5 bases; unmatched bases: 8. Germline CDR1 is SEHNR and CDR2 is FQNEAQ (reference sequence). This CDR3 spans 14 amino acids. PCR involved 60 Vbeta and 13 Jbeta primers. Measured with immunoSEQ multiplex PCR; TCRdb has only the in-frame clones, and not every one. The table shows 110,000 to 150,000 clones, with approximately 9% occurring only once. The chain combines TRBV7-9 with TRBJ2-7; 9 nucleotides align to TRBD1. The TCR originated in a male donor in good health and CMV-seronegative. The sequenced material came from PBMCs. The CDR3 nucleotides are TGTGCCAGCAGGTCCGGGACAGGGTCCCACGAGCAGTACTTC. Translation gives CASRSGTGSHEQYF.